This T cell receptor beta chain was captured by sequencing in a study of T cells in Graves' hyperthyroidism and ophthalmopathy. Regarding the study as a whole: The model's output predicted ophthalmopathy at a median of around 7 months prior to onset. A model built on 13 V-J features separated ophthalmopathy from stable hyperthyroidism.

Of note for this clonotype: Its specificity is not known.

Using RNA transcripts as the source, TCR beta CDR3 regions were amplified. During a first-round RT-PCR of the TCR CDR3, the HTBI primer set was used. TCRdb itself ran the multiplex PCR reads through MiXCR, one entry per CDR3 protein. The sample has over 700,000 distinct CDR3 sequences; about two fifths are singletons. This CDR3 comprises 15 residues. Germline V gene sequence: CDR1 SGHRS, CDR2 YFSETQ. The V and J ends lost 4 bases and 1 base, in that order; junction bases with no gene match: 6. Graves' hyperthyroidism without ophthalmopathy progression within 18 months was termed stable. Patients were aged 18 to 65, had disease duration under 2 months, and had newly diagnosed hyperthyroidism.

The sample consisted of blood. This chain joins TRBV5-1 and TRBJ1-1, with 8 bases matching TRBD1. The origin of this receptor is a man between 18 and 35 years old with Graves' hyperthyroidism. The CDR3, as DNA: TGCGCCAGCAGCAGAATGACAGGGGCGAACACTGAAGCTTTCTTT. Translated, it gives CASSRMTGANTEAFF.